This T cell receptor (beta chain) was profiled in a study of blood T cell repertoires in COVID-19. As for the study in general: T cells, B-cell-depleted T cells, or PBMCs supplied cDNA or gDNA.

The CDR3 is 15 amino acids. Trimming pared 0 bases from V and 2 bases from J, leaving 11 bases between. CDR1 is LGHNA, CDR2 YSLEER, per germline. Per the authors' pipeline: Reference gene primer amplification yielded estimated nucleated cell counts. Measured with immunoSEQ multiplex PCR; TCRdb has only the in-frame clones, and not every one. That table furnishes V, J and clone size, whereas the DNA furnished D and trimming. This table has around 310,000 clones, around nine tenths appearing once. V usage is TRBV4-3 and J usage is TRBJ2-7; D possibly corresponds to TRBD1 (5 bases). Specimen: PBMCs or T cells enriched from blood (not recorded which). This TCR was sampled from a woman aged 40-49 years who had recovered from COVID-19. Written as DNA, the CDR3 is TGCGCCAGCAGCCAAGATAAGGGGCAACCCTACGAGCAGTACTTC. It codes for CASSQDKGQPYEQYF.